The present TCR beta chain was sequenced within a study of blood T cell repertoires in COVID-19 (dated by TCRdb to the early 2020s). Describing the broader study: Samples covering the acute and convalescent phases of COVID-19 were provided by collaborators in the United States, Italy and Spain. HLA class I and class II types, where available, came from metadata supplied by the sample provider rather than from assay-based typing. The material from the prospective study consisted of cDNA or gDNA derived from T cells, B-cell-depleted T cells, or PBMCs. The repertoires were made available in a free public database intended to serve as a resource for research on the immune response to SARS-CoV-2. The samples were drawn from two sources: the first 160 participants of the ongoing ImmuneRACE study, and some 1,300 subjects contributed by 6 global collaborators. Subjects who had been exposed to COVID-19, were actively infected with it, or had recovered from it provided the deeply sampled blood TCRbeta repertoires that made up the dataset. The sample metadata nearly always contained a de-identified subject ID, COVID-19 status, age in years and sex.

The collaborating institutions used their own protocols to collect whole blood in K2EDTA tubes. For TCRbeta analysis, collaborators shipped samples as frozen whole blood, isolated PBMCs, or DNA extracted from either of those sample types. The full study reports these points: Clinical and demographic metadata were provided uncurated, with the amount varying by source and participant.

Details on this clone: What this receptor recognizes is not known. The input lacks base qualities; no much larger clone sits a single base away.

The CDR3, cysteine through phenylalanine, is 15 amino acids long. Solely the CDR3 DNA is kept, with 45 bases framed from the first base. The junction shows trimming of 2 bases on V and 4 bases on J, and the gene matches do not reach 5 bases of it. CDR1 and CDR2 are read off the germline V gene (reference sequence) as SEHNR and FQNEAQ. TCRbeta CDR3 regions were amplified from genomic DNA by means of the immunoSEQ Assay, a bias-controlled multiplex PCR. As for the authors' bioinformatics: The number of nucleated cells in each sample was estimated by amplification of reference gene primers within the assay. Sequence reads were collapsed and filtered to measure the absolute abundance of every unique TCRbeta CDR3 rearrangement. Productive Simpson clonality was computed per sample as the square root of Simpson's diversity index over productive rearrangements. TCRdb took this table from immuneACCESS and kept in-frame rearrangements with V and J called. Such tables lack part of the clones; where checked against another copy, unresolved V genes explain under half of the gap, and the rest is unexplained. That table is the source of V, J and clone size, and D and trimming were worked out from the DNA. The sample has about 210,000 clones on record, around 90% of them singletons. Jointly, the top ten make up around 1.2% of the sample.

The material sequenced was peripheral blood. This TCR came from a young man with acute or convalescent COVID-19. Rearrangement joined TRBV7-9 to TRBJ2-5; TRBD2 matches 9 bases in the middle. The CDR3 is CASSLSGSGGETQYF. The nucleotide sequence is TGTGCCAGCAGCTTATCGGGTAGCGGGGGAGAGACCCAGTACTTC. Here the CDR3 is joined to the reference TRBV7-9 and TRBJ2-5 genes, and the full variable domain is: DTGVSQNPRHKITKRGQNVTFRCDPISEHNRLYWYRQTLGQGPEFLTYFQNEAQLEKSRLLSDRFSAERPKGSFSTLEIQRTEQGDSAMYLCASSLSGSGGETQYFGPGTRLLVL.